The clone carrying this T cell receptor beta chain showed up just a few times. Antigen specificity is unknown. This sample is part of a study of CD8 T cells in Susac syndrome. Notes on the study in general: The study conceded that its TCR sequencing and HLA analysis involved relatively few individuals.

Germline V gene sequence: CDR1 MDHEN, CDR2 SYDVKM. Trimming left V 5 bases short and J 1 base short, with 12 bases between. CDR3 length: 14 amino acids. Reverse transcription of roughly 0.45 to 1 ug RNA was carried out with random hexamers. Amplification of TCR beta CDR3 spanned 54 Vbeta and 13 Jbeta via immunoSEQ multiplex PCR. TCRdb itself ran the immunoSEQ multiplex PCR reads through MiXCR, one entry per CDR3 protein. The table shows hundreds of thousands of distinct CDR3 sequences, with approximately 85% occurring only once. The V call is TRBV28, the J call TRBJ2-7; maybe TRBD2 (5 bases). This clonotype was sampled from a human donor with multiple sclerosis. The sequenced material came from CD8+ T cells from PBMCs. CDR3 region: CASSPNRGSYEQYF. CDR3 coding DNA: TGTGCCAGCAGTCCAAACCGGGGTTCCTACGAGCAGTACTTC.